This T cell receptor beta chain was sequenced in a study of blood T cells in healthy people across ages. Notes on the study in general: Lack of knowledge of donor CMV status possibly confounded expanded clonotype changes.

Peripheral blood from each donor was collected in a volume of roughly 9.2 milliliters. No fewer than 7 million PBMCs went into each sample. A sample-barcoded 5' primer and a J-beta primer mix were used in a second PCR of roughly 7 to 11 cycles. The authors tagged each cDNA molecule using a template-switch adaptor with 12 random nucleotides. TCRdb re-called the 5' RACE reads with MiXCR, one entry per CDR3 protein. This sample has fewer than 2 million distinct CDR3 sequences; about two fifths occur once, and the top ten carry under 25%. As to this clonotype: Its antigen is not known.

The sequence derives from a human donor in good health. The specimen was blood.

CDR3 loop: CASSNSRVLNTEAFF. Here the CDR3 DNA reads TGTGCCAGCAGCAACAGTAGGGTCCTTAACACTGAAGCTTTCTTT. This chain uses TRBV5-5 with TRBJ1-1; D ambiguous. Trimming took off 4 bases at V and 2 bases at J, with 15 bases between the two ends. Germline V gives CDR1 SGHKS, CDR2 YYEKEE (reference sequence). The CDR3 spans 15 residues. Full variable domain (missing parts from reference TRBV5-5 and TRBJ1-1): DAGVTQSPTHLIKTRGQQVTLRCSPISGHKSVSWYQQVLGQGPQFIFQYYEKEERGRGNFPDRFSARQFPNYSSELNVNALLLGDSALYLCASSNSRVLNTEAFFGQGTRLTVV.